This entry describes one T cell receptor beta chain. This record comes from a study of technical replicates of blood from four donors. Clones were sequenced by immunoSEQ multiplex PCR, and TCRdb holds only the in-frame ones, with some missing. The sample lists 80,000 to 95,000 clones, around 96% seen once, with roughly 0.26% in the top ten. The length of the CDR3 is 14 residues. Losses at the gene ends were 2 bases for V and 10 bases for J; bases not matched to a gene: 5. Germline V CDR1 and CDR2: SGHDT, YYEEEE. Sequencing used T cells isolated from PBMCs. This receptor was obtained from a human donor in good health. V is TRBV5-6 and J is TRBJ1-6, with 8 bases identical to TRBD1. The CDR3 region is CASSFRGLGSPLHF. CDR3 in DNA: TGTGCCAGCAGCTTCAGGGGGCTTGGCTCACCCCTCCACTTT.